This record looks at one T cell receptor (beta chain) sequence and its context. The junction departs from the called germline gene at one end, perhaps through a read error. In the original analysis: Estimation of nucleated cell counts relied on the amplification of reference gene primers. Libraries were prepared by immunoSEQ multiplex PCR; TCRdb keeps only in-frame clonotypes and omits some of them. V and J calls and clone size are those listed in that table; D and trimming were worked out from the DNA. The data hold under 200,000 clones, with about 82% observed a single time. This sample is drawn from a study of blood T cell repertoires in COVID-19. Study-wide context: Acute-phase and convalescent COVID-19 samples originated in the United States, Italy and Spain. T cells, B-cell-depleted T cells, or PBMCs supplied cDNA or gDNA.

Sequenced input: peripheral blood. The receptor's source is a man aged 45-65 years with active or convalescent COVID-19.

The CDR3 sequence: CSVESGDNVLTF. The CDR3 DNA reads as TGCAGCGTTGAATCAGGGGACAACGTCCTGACTTTC. This chain links TRBV29-1 with TRBJ2-6; possibly TRBD1 for D (6 bases). The CDR3 has 12 residues. CDR1 and CDR2 from the germline V gene are SQVTM and ANQGSEA.